This T cell receptor (beta chain) was observed in a study of monozygotic twins with inflammatory bowel disease. The germline V gene has CDR1 MNHNS and CDR2 SASEGT. CDR3 length: 16 residues. UMIs containing a 6-nucleotide sample barcode were added via template switching. TCRdb re-called the 5' RACE reads, yielding one record per CDR3 amino acid sequence without DNA. This listing includes roughly 330,000 distinct CDR3 sequences. The rearrangement joins TRBV6-1 to TRBJ2-1; TCRdb outputs TRBD2, but without DNA this stays unchecked. The sample was blood. The clonotype was recovered from a human donor with ulcerative colitis or Crohn's disease, or a healthy co-twin of an affected twin (not recorded which). CDR3 in amino acids: CASSRTSGRVYNEQFF.